This TCR beta chain derives from a study of a mutant IDH1 vaccine in newly diagnosed glioma. Across the whole study: Either 4-6 weeks after radiotherapy alone or alongside temozolomide, vaccination was begun. The therapy given earlier, which was standard therapy, consisted of radiotherapy, temozolomide, or both, and most of the patients received both.

Sequenced by immunoSEQ multiplex PCR; TCRdb stores in-frame clones only, minus some. Among some 35,000 clones, roughly 76% were seen once, and the ten largest hold roughly 12%. From germline, CDR1 is LNHDA and CDR2 SQIVND (reference sequence). This CDR3 comprises 14 residues. After removal of 5 bases from V and 5 bases from J, the junction contained 5 bases not matched to a gene. General study results and limits: Pseudoprogression seemed unlinked to shifts in top peripheral T cell clonotypes.

This clone occurred once. Antigen specificity is unknown. Time point denoted: week 5, during vaccination. Each vaccine dose was 300 ug of mutant IDH1 20-mer peptide, with topical imiquimod. The sequences come from PBMCs, collected from a glioma patient whose treatment included an IDH1 peptide vaccine. The TCR was taken from a man aged 45-65 years with glioma. J is TRBJ1-5 and V is TRBV19; 8 bases match TRBD1. CDR3 loop: CASSVTGGDQPQHF. CDR3 coding DNA: TGTGCCAGTAGTGTCACAGGGGGAGATCAGCCCCAGCATTTT.